The 28 T cell receptor beta chains presented below share a single source sample, sequenced in a study of cytomegalovirus exposure and HLA in healthy donors. Researchers ran the PCR with 60 Vbeta and 13 Jbeta primers. Profiling relied on immunoSEQ multiplex PCR, and the TCRdb table lists in-frame clones only, not all of them. The sample shows around 150,000 clones, about three quarters of them seen only once. The sample was PBMCs. These receptors came from a woman aged 50 to 60 in good health and CMV-seropositive.

The chain couples TRBV28 to TRBJ1-4; 7 nucleotides line up with TRBD1. CDR1 is MDHEN and CDR2 is SYDVKM in the germline V gene. V lost 5 bases to trimming and J lost 6 bases; unmatched junction nucleotides: 6. The CDR3 is 14 residues long. CDR3 in amino acids: CASSLEGAYEKLFF. CDR3 nucleotide sequence: TGTGCCAGCAGTCTCGAGGGGGCATATGAAAAACTGTTTTTT.

The chain uses TRBV27 and TRBJ2-2, with 7 nucleotides matching TRBD2. CDR1 and CDR2 (germline): MNHEY, SMNVEV (reference sequence). The length of the CDR3 is 14 residues. The V gene end was trimmed by 7 bases and the J gene end by 6 bases; junction bases not matched to a gene: 8. Written as DNA, the CDR3 is TGTGCCAGCATGAGACTAGCTGGCCCCGGGGAGCTGTTTTTT. Protein product: CASMRLAGPGELFF.

CDR3 in amino acids: CASSISNSGNTIYF. CDR3 bases: TGTGCCAGTAGTATTTCCAACTCTGGAAACACCATATATTTT. The gene calls are TRBV19 and TRBJ1-3; D unclear. The CDR3 loop spans 14 amino acids. V was pared by 3 bases and J by 0 bases, with 6 bases between. Germline CDR1 and CDR2: LNHDA and SQIVND (reference sequence).

The V gene is TRBV27, the J gene TRBJ2-7; 10 nucleotides line up with TRBD2. Germline V gene data show CDR1 as MNHEY and CDR2 as SMNVEV (reference sequence). This CDR3 has 15 amino acids. J lost 7 bases, V lost 4 bases, and 10 bases had no gene match. The CDR3 nucleotides read TGTGCCAGCAGTTCCTCCGGGACTAGCGTTGGTGAGCAGTACTTC. Amino acid sequence: CASSSSGTSVGEQYF.

The genes are TRBV18 and TRBJ2-7, with TRBD1 matching over 7 bases. V trimming: 8 bases; J trimming: 2 bases; junction bases outside the gene matches: 3. CDR1 and CDR2 (germline): KGHSH, LQKENI. This CDR3 is 12 amino acids long. The CDR3 sequence is CASGTDTYEQYF. As DNA, the CDR3 is TGTGCCAGCGGGACAGACACCTACGAGCAGTACTTC.

This chain uses TRBV6-1 with TRBJ1-1; 7 bases line up with TRBD1. Germline V gene data show CDR1 as MNHNS and CDR2 as SASEGT. Unmatched junction bases numbered 3, after V lost 8 bases and J lost 0 bases. There are 13 residues in the CDR3. As DNA, the CDR3 is TGTGCCAGCGCCAGGGGGATGAACACTGAAGCTTTCTTT. Translating gives CASARGMNTEAFF.

The chain recombines TRBV5-1 with TRBJ2-5; 8 bases align to TRBD1. Per the germline V gene, CDR1 is SGHRS and CDR2 is YFSETQ. The CDR3 runs 14 residues. V dropped 7 bases and J dropped 5; count of bases not matched to a gene: 10. The chain's CDR3 is CASRSGTGTETQYF. CDR3 DNA: TGCGCCAGCCGGTCCGGGACAGGAACGGAGACCCAGTACTTC.

The genes are TRBV4-2 and TRBJ2-5; no clear D. Germline values: CDR1 LGHNA, CDR2 YNFKEQ. V lost 3 bases and J 5 bases, leaving 10 bases between the germline ends. CDR3 length: 13 amino acids. CDR3 residues: CASSQASFETQYF. DNA of the CDR3: TGTGCCAGCAGCCAGGCCAGTTTTGAGACCCAGTACTTC.

The chain carries TRBV5-4 and TRBJ2-2, with TRBD2 matching over 10 bases. Germline V gives CDR1 SGHNT, CDR2 YYREEE (reference sequence). The J segment lost 7 bases and the V segment lost 4 bases, leaving 7 bases of the junction unmatched. The CDR3 length is 15 residues. CDR3 sequence: CASSILAGVNGELFF. The CDR3 DNA reads TGTGCCAGCAGCATCCTAGCGGGAGTCAACGGGGAGCTGTTTTTT. Based on the CDR3 plus reference TRBV5-4 and TRBJ2-2, the full variable domain is ETGVTQSPTHLIKTRGQQVTLRCSSQSGHNTVSWYQQALGQGPQFIFQYYREEENGRGNFPPRFSGLQFPNYSSELNVNALELDDSALYLCASSILAGVNGELFFGEGSRLTVL.

This chain joins TRBV28 and TRBJ2-7; D might be TRBD1 (6 bases). V was cut by 6 bases and J by 3 bases, with 9 bases left in between. CDR1 and CDR2 (germline): MDHEN, SYDVKM. The CDR3 consists of 12 residues. In DNA form, the CDR3 reads TGTGCCAGCAGAACGGACAGCTACGAGCAGTACTTC. This gives the protein CASRTDSYEQYF.

This chain links TRBV18 with TRBJ1-4, with D possibly TRBD1 on 5 matching bases. CDR1 and CDR2 (germline): KGHSH, LQKENI. This CDR3 is built from 15 residues. V was cut by 3 bases and J by 3 bases, with 11 bases left in between. CDR3 sequence (DNA): TGTGCCAGCTCACCCCCGGCAGGGTCTAATGAAAAACTGTTTTTT. Protein: CASSPPAGSNEKLFF.

The rearrangement links TRBV4-1 to TRBJ1-3; 12 bases are shared with TRBD1. The ends lost 4 bases at V and 8 bases at J; junction bases unmatched: 9. Germline-derived CDR1 and CDR2 are MGHRA and YSYEKL. This CDR3 spans 16 amino acids. In DNA, the CDR3 is TGCGCCAGCAGCCGATGGGACAGGGGGCGTGTCCACACCATATATTTT. Amino acids: CASSRWDRGRVHTIYF.

In its sample, this clone was seen a few times. V gene TRBV5-6 combines with J gene TRBJ2-1; 8 nucleotides agree with TRBD1. Germline-derived CDR1 and CDR2 are SGHDT and YYEEEE. V lost 5 bases, J lost 6 bases, and 7 bases stayed unmatched. The CDR3 extends over 14 amino acids. The CDR3 coding sequence is TGTGCCAGCAGAAGCAGGGGGCGCGGCAATGAGCAGTTCTTC. Translation gives CASRSRGRGNEQFF.

This clone showed up just a few times. This chain connects TRBV7-7 to TRBJ1-4, with D possibly being TRBD1 (5 bases). CDR3 length equals 15 residues. The germline gives CDR1 SSHAT, CDR2 FNYEAQ (reference sequence). The CDR3 region has the DNA TGTGCTAGACGGGGAGGGGCGCTGACTAATGAAAAACTGTTTTTT. Protein: CARRGGALTNEKLFF.

This chain's CDR3 is CASGPGTGLGNTIYF. CDR3 nucleotide sequence: TGTGCCAGCGGCCCCGGGACAGGCCTTGGAAACACCATATATTTT. The gene calls are TRBV2 and TRBJ1-3; 8 positions agree with TRBD1. The CDR3 covers 15 residues. Germline V gene lookup returns CDR1 SNHLY and CDR2 FYNNEI. Trimming cost V 8 bases and J 3 bases; bases outside gene matches: 9.

This clone was counted between two and nine times. Other DNA sequences in this specimen translate into the identical CDR3. The CDR3 protein is CSAPPGDTQYF. CDR3 sequence (DNA): TGCAGTGCTCCCCCCGGAGATACGCAGTATTTT. V and J are TRBV20-1 and TRBJ2-3; D is ambiguous. Germline V gene data show CDR1 as DFQATT and CDR2 as SNEGSKA (reference sequence). This CDR3 contains 11 residues. The V end was cut by 5 bases, the J end by 5 bases, with 8 bases between.

In this sample, this clone turned up a few times. The V gene is TRBV6-5, the J gene TRBJ1-4, with D maybe TRBD1 (5 bases). Trimming removed 3 bases at V and 6 bases at J, with 8 bases between. The CDR3 is 13 residues long. Germline CDR1 is MNHEY and CDR2 is SVGAGI. The CDR3 is CASSYQTDEKLFF. The CDR3 DNA is TGTGCCAGCAGTTATCAGACAGATGAAAAACTGTTTTTT.

The DNA of the CDR3 is TGTGCCAGTAGTATAGATCTAGCAGGGGTCGAGCAGTACTTC. Amino acids: CASSIDLAGVEQYF. The chain combines TRBV19 with TRBJ2-7; a weak D match, TRBD1 (6 bases). The V end was cut by 0 bases, the J end by 6 bases, with 12 bases between. The CDR3 is 14 residues long. CDR1 is LNHDA, CDR2 SQIVND, per germline (reference sequence).

The rearrangement links TRBV6-1 to TRBJ2-7; 11 nucleotides align to TRBD2. CDR1 is MNHNS and CDR2 is SASEGT in the germline V gene. The CDR3 sequence is 15 residues long. The trim removed 1 base at V and 1 base at J, leaving 0 bases unmatched. The CDR3: CASSEGTSGSYEQYF. Here the CDR3 DNA reads TGTGCCAGCAGTGAAGGGACTAGCGGGTCCTACGAGCAGTACTTC.

V gene TRBV6-1 combines with J gene TRBJ1-6; 7 positions match TRBD1. Germline V gene lookup returns CDR1 MNHNS and CDR2 SASEGT. CDR3 size: 13 residues. Trimming took 6 bases from V and 7 from J; bases not matched to a gene: 3. The CDR3 sequence: CASSDRENSPLHF. In nucleotides, the CDR3 is TGTGCCAGCAGCGACAGGGAAAATTCACCCCTCCACTTT.

The chain recombines TRBV2 with TRBJ2-3, with unresolved D. This CDR3 is 14 amino acids long. CDR1 is SNHLY, CDR2 FYNNEI, per germline. V lost 6 bases to trimming and J lost 3 bases, with 13 bases between them. The CDR3 nucleotides read TGTGCCAGCAGCGACGCCGACTTAACAGATACGCAGTATTTT. Translated: CASSDADLTDTQYF.

About this clone itself: The junction and the germline gene differ at one end; a read error may be behind it. The chain is built from TRBV2 and TRBJ2-2, with TRBD2 matching over 8 bases. The CDR3 covers 15 residues. CDR1 is SNHLY, CDR2 FYNNEI, per germline. DNA of the CDR3: TGTGCCATCGGCCGGGGACTAGTGAACGCCGGGGAGCTGTTTTTT. It translates to CAIGRGLVNAGELFF.

The V and J genes are TRBV9 and TRBJ2-7; 7 positions agree with TRBD1. From germline, CDR1 is SGDLS and CDR2 YYNGEE. The CDR3 loop spans 14 amino acids. The V segment lost 3 bases and the J segment 3 bases; nucleotides outside the gene matches: 6. The CDR3 reads CASSAGTAFYEQYF. The CDR3 DNA reads as TGTGCCAGCAGCGCAGGGACAGCCTTCTACGAGCAGTACTTC.

J is TRBJ2-5 and V is TRBV2; 7 nucleotides align to TRBD1. Per germline, CDR1 SNHLY and CDR2 FYNNEI. This CDR3 region has 15 residues. With 5 bases clipped from V and 3 bases from J, the junction kept 9 bases outside the gene matches. Here the CDR3 DNA reads TGTGCCAGCAGTCCCCGGGACAGCAAAGAAGAGACCCAGTACTTC. Translating gives CASSPRDSKEETQYF. The full variable domain, completed using reference TRBV2 and TRBJ2-5, is EPEVTQTPSHQVTQMGQEVILRCVPISNHLYFYWYRQILGQKVEFLVSFYNNEISEKSEIFDDQFSVERPDGSNFTLKIRSTKLEDSAMYFCASSPRDSKEETQYFGPGTRLLVL.

The CDR3 region has the DNA TGTGCCAGCAGTACCCCCAGGGGAGCTGGAAACACCATATATTTT. It translates to CASSTPRGAGNTIYF. The chain combines TRBV28 with TRBJ1-3; the D gene is possibly TRBD1 (6 bases). The germline V gene has CDR1 MDHEN and CDR2 SYDVKM. CDR3 length: 15 amino acids. Between the trimmed V and J ends, which lost 5 bases and 2 bases, there was a span of 13 bases.

The chain employs TRBV6-1 and TRBJ2-7, with 8 bases that match TRBD2. Germline CDR1 and CDR2: MNHNS and SASEGT. The CDR3 has 11 amino acids. J was trimmed by 6 bases and V by 7 bases; bases with no gene match: 2. CDR3 in DNA: TGTGCCAGCATCGGGGGGGTCGAGCAGTACTTC. Its translation is CASIGGVEQYF.

This chain joins TRBV7-9 and TRBJ2-5; 7 positions match TRBD2. Unmatched junction bases numbered 2, after V lost 5 bases and J lost 5 bases. This CDR3 region has 12 residues. Per germline, CDR1 SEHNR and CDR2 FQNEAQ (reference sequence). CDR3 sequence: CASSGGVETQYF. DNA for the CDR3: TGTGCCAGCAGCGGGGGGGTGGAGACCCAGTACTTC.

In DNA form, the CDR3 reads TGTGCCAGCAGTTACTCGGTGGGACACTGGAATTCACCCCTCCACTTT. This sequence encodes CASSYSVGHWNSPLHF. This chain uses TRBV6-5 with TRBJ1-6; perhaps TRBD1 as D (6 bases). With 0 bases removed from V and 7 bases from J, the gap between germline ends came to 13 bases. This CDR3 spans 16 amino acids. The germline gives CDR1 MNHEY, CDR2 SVGAGI.